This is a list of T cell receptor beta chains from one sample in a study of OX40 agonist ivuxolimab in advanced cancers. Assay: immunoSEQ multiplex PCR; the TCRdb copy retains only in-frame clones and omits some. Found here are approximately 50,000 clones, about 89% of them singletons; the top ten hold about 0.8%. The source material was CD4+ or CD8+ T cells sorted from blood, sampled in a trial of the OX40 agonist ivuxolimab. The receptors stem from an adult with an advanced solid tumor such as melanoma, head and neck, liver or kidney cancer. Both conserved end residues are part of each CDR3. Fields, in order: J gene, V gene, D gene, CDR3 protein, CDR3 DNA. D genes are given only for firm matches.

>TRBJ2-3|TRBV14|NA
CASNLQALRTDTQYF
TGTGCCAGCAACCTACAGGCATTGAGAACAGATACGCAGTATTTT
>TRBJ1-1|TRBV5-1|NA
CASSPGTGLEAFF
TGCGCCAGCAGCCCCGGGACCGGACTAGAAGCTTTCTTT
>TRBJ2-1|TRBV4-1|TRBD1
CASSQGPRTGSNEQFF
TGCGCCAGCAGCCAAGGACCTCGGACAGGGAGCAATGAGCAGTTCTTC
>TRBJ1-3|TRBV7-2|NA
CASSLAAGNTIYF
TGTGCCAGCAGCTTAGCGGCGGGAAACACCATATATTTT
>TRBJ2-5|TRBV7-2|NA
CASSLSKFSGETQYF
TGTGCCAGCAGCTTATCTAAATTCAGTGGGGAGACCCAGTACTTC
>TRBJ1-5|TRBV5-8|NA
CASSLSGTPRDQPQHF
TGTGCCAGCAGCCTGTCTGGGACCCCGAGGGATCAGCCCCAGCATTTT
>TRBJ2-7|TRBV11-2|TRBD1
CASSSTGTGTSEQYF
TGTGCCAGCAGCTCAACCGGGACAGGGACGAGCGAGCAGTACTTC
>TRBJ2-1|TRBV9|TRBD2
CASSFSPSGDFYNEQFF
TGTGCCAGCAGCTTCTCGCCTAGCGGGGATTTCTACAATGAGCAGTTCTTC
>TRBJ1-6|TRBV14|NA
CASSQGFKTRSPLHF
TGTGCCAGCAGCCAAGGGTTCAAGACTCGTTCACCCCTCCACTTT
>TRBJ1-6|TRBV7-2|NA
CASSLVGQGSSPLHF
TGTGCCAGCAGCTTAGTAGGGCAGGGAAGTTCACCCCTCCACTTT
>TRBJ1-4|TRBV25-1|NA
CASSEDRQPPNEKLFF
TGTGCCAGCAGTGAGGACCGCCAACCCCCTAATGAAAAACTGTTTTTT
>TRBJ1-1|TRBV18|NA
CASSQGGLGTEAFF
TGTGCCAGCTCCCAAGGAGGGTTGGGCACTGAAGCTTTCTTT
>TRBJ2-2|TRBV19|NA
CASTGVGAGELFF
TGTGCCAGTACTGGAGTGGGGGCCGGGGAGCTGTTTTTT
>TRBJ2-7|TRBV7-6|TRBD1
CASSLTDRDGEQYF
TGTGCCAGCAGCCTAACGGACAGGGATGGCGAGCAGTACTTC
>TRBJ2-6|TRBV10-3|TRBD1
CAISPTGGSGANVLTF
TGTGCCATCAGTCCGACAGGGGGCTCTGGGGCCAACGTCCTGACTTTC
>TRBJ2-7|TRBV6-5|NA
CASSRDGSYEQYF
TGTGCCAGCAGTCGGGACGGCTCCTACGAGCAGTACTTC